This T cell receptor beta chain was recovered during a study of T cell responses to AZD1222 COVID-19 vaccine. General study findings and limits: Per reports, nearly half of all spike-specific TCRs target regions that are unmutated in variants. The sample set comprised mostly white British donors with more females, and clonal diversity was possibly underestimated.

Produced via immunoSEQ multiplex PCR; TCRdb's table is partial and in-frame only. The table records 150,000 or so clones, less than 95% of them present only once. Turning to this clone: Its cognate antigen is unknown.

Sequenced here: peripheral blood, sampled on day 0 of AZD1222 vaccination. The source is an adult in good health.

The CDR3 DNA reads TGTGCCAGCAGCTCGGACAGGGTTATAAACACCATATATTTT. Protein sequence: CASSSDRVINTIYF. This sequence joins TRBV7-2 and TRBJ1-3; 8 nucleotides line up with TRBD1. Trimming at V came to 4 bases and at J to 6 bases, leaving 5 bases not matched to a gene. The CDR3 totals 14 residues. CDR1 SGHTA and CDR2 FQGNSA come from the germline V gene. Filled out from reference TRBV7-2 and TRBJ1-3, the complete variable domain reads GAGVSQSPSNKVTEKGKDVELRCDPISGHTALYWYRQSLGQGLEFLIYFQGNSAPDKSGLPSDRFSAERTGGSVSTLTIQRTQQEDSAVYLCASSSDRVINTIYFGEGSWLTVV.